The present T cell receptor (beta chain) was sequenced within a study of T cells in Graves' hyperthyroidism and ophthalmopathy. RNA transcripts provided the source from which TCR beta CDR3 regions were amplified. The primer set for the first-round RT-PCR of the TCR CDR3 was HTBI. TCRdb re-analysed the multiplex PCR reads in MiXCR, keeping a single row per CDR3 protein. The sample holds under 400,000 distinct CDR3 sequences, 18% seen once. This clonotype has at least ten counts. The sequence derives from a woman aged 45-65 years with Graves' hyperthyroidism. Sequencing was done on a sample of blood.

CDR3 bases: TGTGCCAGCAGCCAGTGGAAGGGCAATCAGCCCCAGCATTTT. This gives the protein CASSQWKGNQPQHF. The chain is built from TRBV16 and TRBJ1-5; D remains ambiguous. Per the germline V gene, CDR1 is KGHSY and CDR2 is FQNENV. The V gene lost 3 bases and the J gene lost 2 bases, with 8 bases spanning the gap. This CDR3 spans 14 amino acids.